These T cell receptor beta chains were read from a single sample in a study of regulatory T cells in long-lasting Graves disease. Via MiXCR, TCRdb re-called the multiplex PCR reads, giving one row per CDR3 protein. The data show about 430,000 distinct CDR3 sequences, about 15% seen once. This sample was shared with a second study, whose subject was T cells in Graves' hyperthyroidism and ophthalmopathy.

The sample was peripheral blood mononuclear cells (PBMCs), taken at new diagnosis, from a patient treated with antithyroid drugs. These receptors came from a middle-aged woman with Graves disease. CDR3s include the opening cysteine and the closing phenylalanine or tryptophan. The D gene is left open where the match is weak. Clone size, where shown, is once, few, many, or a class for clones that have expanded.

-,TRBV27,many,TRBJ2-3,TGTGCCAGGGAGAGATTTCGCCCACGAACCACAGATACGCAGTATTTT,CARERFRPRTTDTQYF
-,TRBV11-2,many,TRBJ2-1,TGTGCCAGCAGCCGAACCGGGGACGGAACATCCTACAATGAGCAGTTCTTC,CASSRTGDGTSYNEQFF
-,TRBV28,many,TRBJ2-1,TGTGCCAGCACCAAACTCTGGGGGCTTGAGCAGTTCTTC,CASTKLWGLEQFF
TRBD2,TRBV9,-,TRBJ2-3,TGTGCCAGCAGCCATAGAGGGGGACTAGCGGGAAGTGGAACAGATACGCAGTATTTT,CASSHRGGLAGSGTDTQYF
-,TRBV18,-,TRBJ1-1,TGTGCCAGTCATCATCGGCAGGGCATGGACACTGAAGCTTTCTTT,CASHHRQGMDTEAFF
-,TRBV6-1,many,TRBJ2-1,TGTGCCAGCAGAAGGCAGGACTATACCTACAATGAGCAGTTCTTC,CASRRQDYTYNEQFF
-,TRBV20-1,many,TRBJ1-1,TGCAGTGCTAGAGATCCCCGATCGAGGAACACTGAAGCTTTCTTT,CSARDPRSRNTEAFF
TRBD1,TRBV11-3,many,TRBJ1-4,TGTGCCAGCAGCTCCCGGGACAGGGCCGAGGAAAAACTGTTTTTT,CASSSRDRAEEKLFF
-,TRBV20-1,-,TRBJ1-4,TGCAGTGCTAGACCCCCAGACAGAAAACTGTTTTTT,CSARPPDRKLFF
-,TRBV7-3,many,TRBJ2-6,TGTGCCAGCAGCCCCTTGGGGGGTTCACTCTCTGGGGCCAACGTCCTGACTTTC,CASSPLGGSLSGANVLTF
-,TRBV16,-,TRBJ1-5,TGTGCCAGCAGCCAAGGTCAGGGGAGTGGAATCGATCAGCCCCAGCATTTT,CASSQGQGSGIDQPQHF
-,TRBV15,many,TRBJ1-1,TGTGCCACCAGCAGAGATTATGGCCGAGACACTGAAGCTTTCTTT,CATSRDYGRDTEAFF
TRBD2,TRBV19,-,TRBJ2-1,TGTGCCAGTAGCCTTTCGAGGCGGGAGGGGATTAATGAGCAGTTCTTC,CASSLSRREGINEQFF
-,TRBV12-3/TRBV12-4,many,TRBJ1-5,TGTGCCAGCAGCCCCCGGGCCCCAAATTGGCCCCAGCATTTT,CASSPRAPNWPQHF
-,TRBV29-1,-,TRBJ2-1,TGCAGCGTTCAAATCGGTTACAATGAGCAGTTCTTC,CSVQIGYNEQFF
TRBD1,TRBV6-2/TRBV6-3,many,TRBJ2-3,TGTGCCAGCAGTTCCCCGACAGGGAATGGAGATACGCAGTATTTT,CASSSPTGNGDTQYF
TRBD2,TRBV30,-,TRBJ2-1,TGTGCCTGGAGCCCCAGCGGGAGGGGCTGCAATGAGCAGTTCTTC,CAWSPSGRGCNEQFF
TRBD1,TRBV28,few,TRBJ2-1,TGTGCCAGCAGTCTGACAGGGGCCCCTTTGGTCAATGAGCAGTTCTTC,CASSLTGAPLVNEQFF
TRBD2,TRBV28,many,TRBJ2-7,TGTGCCAGCAGTACTAGCGGGGGCCTCTCCTACGAGCAGTACTTC,CASSTSGGLSYEQYF
-,TRBV25-1,few,TRBJ2-7,TGTGCCAGCGAAGGCTACGAGCAGTACTTC,CASEGYEQYF
-,TRBV6-1,many,TRBJ2-7,TGTGCCAGCAGAATCACAGGGAAAGGCTACGAGCAGTACTTC,CASRITGKGYEQYF
-,TRBV7-9,many,TRBJ2-3,TGTGCCAGCAGCTCCGAGGGCACAGATACGCAGTATTTT,CASSSEGTDTQYF
-,TRBV6-5,many,TRBJ2-5,TGTGCCAGCAGTTACCCGCGGAGGGTGAGGAGCCAAGAGACCCAGTACTTC,CASSYPRRVRSQETQYF
TRBD2,TRBV11-3,many,TRBJ2-1,TGTGCCAGCAGCTTGTGGGAGGGCCCTCGAGGTATCAATGAGCAGTTCTTC,CASSLWEGPRGINEQFF
TRBD1,TRBV20-1,many,TRBJ2-1,TGCAGTGCTCCCGGGACAGGGGCCCATGAGCAGTTCTTC,CSAPGTGAHEQFF
TRBD1,TRBV5-1,many,TRBJ1-2,TGTGCCAGCAGCTTGCAACCGGGACAGGGGGAGTATGGCTACACCTTC,CASSLQPGQGEYGYTF
-,TRBV5-1,-,TRBJ1-4,TGCACCAGCAGCTACGAGCCTTCTAATGAAAAACTGTTTTTT,CTSSYEPSNEKLFF
-,TRBV13,many,TRBJ1-3,TGTGCCAGCAGCTCCGTGGGCTCTGGAAACACCATATATTTT,CASSSVGSGNTIYF
-,TRBV29-1,-,TRBJ2-1,TGCAGCGTCTGGACAGACTACAATGAGCAGTTCTTC,CSVWTDYNEQFF
-,TRBV20-1,-,TRBJ1-2,TGCAGTGCGAGACAAGGGGTTTATGGCTACACCTTC,CSARQGVYGYTF
-,TRBV28,few,TRBJ2-2,TGTGCCAGCAGTACAACCACCAACACCGGGGAGCTGTTTTTT,CASSTTTNTGELFF
TRBD1,TRBV20-1,many,TRBJ2-7,TGCAGTGCCGTGGAGTCGACAGGGTTGGACCAGCAGTACTTC,CSAVESTGLDQQYF
-,TRBV7-3,many,TRBJ2-2,TGTGCCAGCAGCTTTACGGGAGCCGGCGCCGGGGAGCTGTTTTTT,CASSFTGAGAGELFF
-,TRBV6-2/TRBV6-3,-,TRBJ1-6,TGTGCCAGCAGTTACTCAGCGGTCTCCTATAATTCACCCCTCCACTTT,CASSYSAVSYNSPLHF
-,TRBV6-2/TRBV6-3,many,TRBJ1-5,TGTGCCAGCAGTTACTCGTTGTCTGGATTTCAGCCCCAGCATTTT,CASSYSLSGFQPQHF
-,TRBV20-1,many,TRBJ2-5,TGCAGTGCTCTCAGACTAGTAGGTGAAGGGACCCAGTACTTC,CSALRLVGEGTQYF
-,TRBV7-9,many,TRBJ2-1,TGTGCCAGCAGACAGGGCGCGGGAGCGTCTCCCCACAATGAGCAGTTCTTC,CASRQGAGASPHNEQFF
TRBD2,TRBV18,many,TRBJ2-4,TGTGCCAGCTCACCCTCTCCTGTGGCTAGCGGGAGAGCCAAAAACATTCAGTACTTC,CASSPSPVASGRAKNIQYF
-,TRBV12-5,many,TRBJ2-1,TGTGCTAGTGGTTCCCCTCTAGCAGAAGGAAAGCAGTTCTTC,CASGSPLAEGKQFF
-,TRBV11-2,-,TRBJ1-2,TGTGCCAGCAGCTTTAGCCGGACATCTCTAAACTATGGCTACACCTTC,CASSFSRTSLNYGYTF
-,TRBV5-8,many,TRBJ1-4,TGTGCCAGCAGCTTGGAACCTAACAATGAAAAACTGTTTTTT,CASSLEPNNEKLFF
-,TRBV10-3,many,TRBJ2-3,TGTGCCATCAGTGACAAAACCGGGAAGAGAGGGGTAGATACGCAGTATTTT,CAISDKTGKRGVDTQYF
TRBD2,TRBV2,-,TRBJ2-1,TGTGCCAGCAGTGAGTGGACTAGCGGGAGGAATGAGCAGTTCTTC,CASSEWTSGRNEQFF
-,TRBV10-3,many,TRBJ1-1,TGTGCCATCAGTGAGTCCCGAGGGAACACTGAAGCTTTCTTT,CAISESRGNTEAFF
-,TRBV28,many,TRBJ2-4,TGTGCCAGCAGTAAATCTCAAGCCAAAAACATTCAGTACTTC,CASSKSQAKNIQYF
-,TRBV2,many,TRBJ1-1,TGTGCCAGCAGGGGGTCATCAGCCGACACTGAAGCTTTCTTT,CASRGSSADTEAFF
-,TRBV12-3/TRBV12-4,many,TRBJ2-2,TGTGCCAGCAGTTTAGGTGTCGGGTCGAACACCGGGGAGCTGTTTTTT,CASSLGVGSNTGELFF
-,TRBV11-2,many,TRBJ1-1,TGTGCCAGCAGCTTAGCATACTCAAGGACCTTCACTGAAGCTTTCTTT,CASSLAYSRTFTEAFF
TRBD1,TRBV11-2,many,TRBJ2-1,TGTGCCAGCAGCTTTGACGGGACAGTCATATCCGATGAGCAGTTCTTC,CASSFDGTVISDEQFF
-,TRBV27,many,TRBJ2-1,TGTGCCAGTTCCCCCGGGACTCCAGGAAATGAGCAGTTCTTC,CASSPGTPGNEQFF
-,TRBV27,many,TRBJ2-3,TGTGCCAGCAGTCCCCCCCCCGGGAGAGATCTTGGGACAGATACGCAGTATTTT,CASSPPPGRDLGTDTQYF
TRBD1,TRBV28,many,TRBJ1-5,TGTGCCAGCAGCTCCGGGACAGAGGTCTATAGCAATCAGCCCCAGCATTTT,CASSSGTEVYSNQPQHF
TRBD2,TRBV7-3,few,TRBJ2-7,TGTGCCAGCAGCTTAGGACCCCCGGGACTATATTCCTACGAGCAGTACTTC,CASSLGPPGLYSYEQYF
-,TRBV12-3/TRBV12-4,-,TRBJ2-2,TGTGCCAGCAAAAAGGACTGGCGGACCGGGGAGCTGTTTTTT,CASKKDWRTGELFF
-,TRBV19,few,TRBJ1-1,TGTGCCAGTAGTATCGTGTTTGAAGCTTTCTTT,CASSIVFEAFF
TRBD1,TRBV12-3/TRBV12-4,many,TRBJ2-7,TGTGCCAGCAGTGGACAGGGGATTGCCTACGAGCAGTACTTC,CASSGQGIAYEQYF
-,TRBV11-2,many,TRBJ2-7,TGTGCCAGCAGCTTAGAGGGAGGCGGGACCTACGAGCAGTACTTC,CASSLEGGGTYEQYF
-,TRBV7-9,-,TRBJ2-5,TGTGCCAGCAGCTTACTTGCAGGGAGAGAGACCCAGTACTTC,CASSLLAGRETQYF
-,TRBV20-1,-,TRBJ1-5,TGCAGTGCTAGAGATGGAGTGGAGAATCAGCCCCAGCATTTT,CSARDGVENQPQHF
TRBD1,TRBV5-1,many,TRBJ2-7,TGCGCCAGCAGCCTTGGGACAGTCGAGCAGTACTTC,CASSLGTVEQYF